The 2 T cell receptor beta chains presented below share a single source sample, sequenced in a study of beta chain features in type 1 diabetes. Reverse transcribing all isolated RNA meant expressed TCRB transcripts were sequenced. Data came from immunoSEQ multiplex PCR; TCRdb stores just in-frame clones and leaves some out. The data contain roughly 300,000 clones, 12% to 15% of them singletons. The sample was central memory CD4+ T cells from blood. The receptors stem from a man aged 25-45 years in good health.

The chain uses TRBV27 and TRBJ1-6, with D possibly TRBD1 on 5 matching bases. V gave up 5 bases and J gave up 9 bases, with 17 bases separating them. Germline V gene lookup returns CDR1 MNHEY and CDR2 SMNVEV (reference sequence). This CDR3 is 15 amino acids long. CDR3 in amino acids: CASSPGTAYGSPLHF. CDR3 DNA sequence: TGTGCCAGCAGTCCCGGGACCGCTTATGGTTCACCCCTCCACTTT.

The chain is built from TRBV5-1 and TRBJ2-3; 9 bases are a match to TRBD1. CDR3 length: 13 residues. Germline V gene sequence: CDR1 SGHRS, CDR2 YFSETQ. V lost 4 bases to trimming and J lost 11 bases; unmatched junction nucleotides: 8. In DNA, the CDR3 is TGCGCCAGCAGCAGGACAGGGGAGGGTGTGCAGTATTTT. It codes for CASSRTGEGVQYF.